Included here is one TCR beta chain sequence, with context. The data were taken from a study of OX40 agonist ivuxolimab in advanced cancers. Study at large: Participants, about 83% male, averaged around 60 years of age, ranging from roughly 23 to 90.

Trimming stripped 5 bases from V and 1 base from J, with 11 bases between. This CDR3 has 14 residues. Looked up from germline, CDR1 is SGHAT and CDR2 is FQNNGV. Using immunoSEQ multiplex PCR, the repertoire was profiled, and TCRdb retains in-frame clones only, with some absent. The sample comprises over 45,000 clones, around nine tenths of which are singletons, and just over 1.4% rests with the top ten. The gene calls are TRBV11-2 and TRBJ1-1, with D unresolved. The input for sequencing was CD4+ or CD8+ T cells sorted from blood, taken in a trial of the OX40 agonist ivuxolimab. The sequence was collected from an adult with an advanced solid tumor such as melanoma, head and neck, liver or kidney cancer. The CDR3 spells CASSARRGNTEAFF. The CDR3 nucleotides read TGTGCCAGCAGCGCACGACGGGGGAACACTGAAGCTTTCTTT.